Listed below are T cell receptor beta chains from one sample, sequenced in a study of beta chain features in type 1 diabetes. Assay used: immunoSEQ multiplex PCR; TCRdb lists only in-frame clones, some missing. Of hundreds of thousands of clones listed, 15% to 17% were seen once; the top ten hold around 0.095%. Sequenced sample: naive CD4+ T cells from blood. The receptors shown here come from a man aged 18 to 35 in good health. The CDR3 runs from the conserved cysteine through the conserved F or W. The D gene is left open where the match is weak. Only part of the rows carry a size: once, few, many, or a class if the clone is expanded.

D	J	V	length	size	CDR3	DNA
NA	TRBJ1-6	TRBV4-3	17	NA	CASSQDSGTRPTSPLHF	TGCGCCAGCAGCCAAGATAGTGGAACACGTCCAACTTCACCCCTCCACTTT
NA	TRBJ2-3	TRBV7-6	14	few	CASSLSGRADTQYF	TGTGCCAGCAGCTTATCTGGAAGGGCAGATACGCAGTATTTT
NA	TRBJ2-5	TRBV6-4	13	NA	CASSERRGETQYF	TGTGCCAGCAGTGAGAGGAGGGGGGAGACCCAGTACTTC
NA	TRBJ2-1	TRBV19	13	NA	CASSFYKDNEQFF	TGTGCCAGTAGTTTCTATAAGGACAATGAGCAGTTCTTC
NA	TRBJ2-2	TRBV11-2	13	NA	CASSLGRSGELFF	TGTGCCAGCAGCTTAGGGCGTTCCGGGGAGCTGTTTTTT
TRBD1	TRBJ1-5	TRBV5-6	17	few	CASSRTGETYSNQPQHF	TGTGCCAGCAGCCGGACAGGGGAAACGTATAGCAATCAGCCCCAGCATTTT
NA	TRBJ2-7	TRBV28	11	NA	CASRDSYEQYF	TGTGCCAGCAGAGATTCCTACGAGCAGTACTTC
NA	TRBJ1-2	TRBV27	15	few	CASSRGLGGTYGYTF	TGTGCCAGCAGTAGGGGCCTCGGAGGGACCTATGGCTACACCTTC
NA	TRBJ1-4	TRBV28	14	few	CASIGAGRGEKLFF	TGTGCCAGCATAGGGGCGGGGAGAGGTGAAAAACTGTTTTTT
NA	TRBJ2-7	TRBV7-7	13	NA	CASSLYRAHEQYF	TGTGCTAGCAGCTTATACAGGGCCCACGAGCAGTACTTC
NA	TRBJ1-1	TRBV27	14	NA	CASSLRGFNTEAFF	TGTGCCAGCAGTTTAAGGGGGTTTAACACTGAAGCTTTCTTT
NA	TRBJ1-2	TRBV7-3	14	few	CASRQGSGSYGYTF	TGTGCCAGCAGACAAGGGTCTGGAAGCTATGGCTACACCTTC
NA	TRBJ1-4	TRBV9	15	few	CASSVDWGTNEKLFF	TGTGCCAGCAGCGTAGACTGGGGCACTAATGAAAAACTGTTTTTT
NA	TRBJ2-7	TRBV11-2	15	NA	CASRRPGRKNYEQYF	TGTGCCAGCAGGCGACCGGGACGGAAGAACTACGAGCAGTACTTC
TRBD1	TRBJ2-7	TRBV7-9	14	few	CASTYRGQFYEQYF	TGTGCCAGCACCTACAGGGGGCAATTCTACGAGCAGTACTTC
TRBD2	TRBJ2-2	TRBV28	17	NA	CASRPPRGEANTGELFF	TGTGCCAGCAGACCCCCCCGGGGGGAAGCGAACACCGGGGAGCTGTTTTTT
NA	TRBJ2-3	TRBV7-9	11	NA	CASAATDTQYF	TGTGCCAGCGCGGCAACAGATACGCAGTATTTT
TRBD1	TRBJ2-5	TRBV19	17	few	CASSLRPPGQGQETQYF	TGTGCCAGTAGCCTACGGCCCCCGGGACAGGGACAAGAGACCCAGTACTTC
NA	TRBJ1-1	TRBV29-1	13	NA	CSVCSGMNTEAFF	TGCAGCGTTTGCTCTGGAATGAACACTGAAGCTTTCTTT
TRBD1	TRBJ2-2	TRBV5-1	16	few	CASSRDRETNTGELFF	TGCGCCAGCAGTCGAGACAGGGAGACGAACACCGGGGAGCTGTTTTTT
NA	TRBJ1-1	TRBV7-2	15	NA	CASSLKGGATTEAFF	TGTGCCAGCAGCTTAAAAGGGGGGGCAACCACTGAAGCTTTCTTT
NA	TRBJ2-5	TRBV7-2	14	few	CASSLAGVQETQYF	TGTGCCAGCAGCTTAGCGGGAGTGCAAGAGACCCAGTACTTC
NA	TRBJ2-7	TRBV28	16	few	CASSLLVKLTSYEQYF	TGTGCCAGCAGTTTATTGGTCAAGCTAACCTCCTACGAGCAGTACTTC
TRBD1	TRBJ1-2	TRBV7-2	16	NA	CASSLPGQGTRYGYTF	TGTGCCAGCAGCTTACCGGGACAGGGCACCCGCTATGGCTACACCTTC
TRBD1	TRBJ1-1	TRBV6-1	14	NA	CASRAGTANTEAFF	TGTGCCAGCAGAGCCGGGACAGCGAACACTGAAGCTTTCTTT
NA	TRBJ2-3	TRBV9	14	few	CASSVTGKEDTQYF	TGTGCCAGCAGCGTAACGGGGAAAGAAGATACGCAGTATTTT
NA	TRBJ1-1	TRBV30	14	few	CAWGPGGQGTEAFF	TGTGCCTGGGGCCCCGGGGGCCAAGGGACTGAAGCTTTCTTT
NA	TRBJ2-1	TRBV10-3	14	many	CAISTSQGYNEQFF	TGTGCCATCAGTACCTCACAGGGCTACAATGAGCAGTTCTTC
TRBD2	TRBJ2-7	TRBV13	19	few	CASSPSQPPGLARSYEQYF	TGTGCCAGCAGCCCCTCGCAACCTCCGGGACTAGCAAGGTCCTACGAGCAGTACTTC
TRBD1	TRBJ1-6	TRBV9	15	few	CASSLQTGGVSPLHF	TGTGCCAGCAGCTTACAAACAGGGGGAGTTTCACCCCTCCACTTT
NA	TRBJ2-3	TRBV28	11	few	CASQWVNTQYF	TGTGCCAGCCAGTGGGTGAATACGCAGTATTTT
NA	TRBJ2-3	TRBV6-5	14	few	CASSSGVRTDTQYF	TGTGCCAGCAGTTCCGGGGTACGCACAGATACGCAGTATTTT
TRBD1	TRBJ2-5	TRBV4-3	16	NA	CARTVPPTGEQETQYF	TGCGCCAGGACTGTCCCCCCGACAGGGGAACAAGAGACCCAGTACTTC
NA	TRBJ2-7	TRBV29-1	13	few	CSVEDRSSYEQYF	TGCAGCGTTGAAGACAGGTCGAGCTACGAGCAGTACTTC
TRBD1	TRBJ1-5	TRBV19	16	NA	CASSMRGTGHSQPQHF	TGTGCCAGTAGTATGAGAGGGACAGGCCATAGTCAGCCCCAGCATTTT
NA	TRBJ1-3	TRBV30	12	few	CAWSRVGNTIYF	TGTGCCTGGAGTAGGGTTGGAAACACCATATATTTT
NA	TRBJ1-1	TRBV7-3	14	few	CASREQVMNTEAFF	TGTGCCAGCAGAGAACAGGTGATGAACACTGAAGCTTTCTTT
TRBD2	TRBJ2-1	TRBV28	16	NA	CASSLTSGRARNEQFF	TGTGCCAGCAGTCTTACTAGCGGGAGGGCGAGGAATGAGCAGTTCTTC
TRBD1	TRBJ2-7	TRBV30	14	few	CAWSDPGQFYEQYF	TGTGCCTGGAGCGACCCGGGACAGTTCTACGAGCAGTACTTC
NA	TRBJ2-5	TRBV30	14	few	CAWSSAGGAETQYF	TGTGCCTGGAGTAGCGCAGGTGGTGCAGAGACCCAGTACTTC
TRBD2	TRBJ2-3	TRBV28	17	few	CASSRPPGGGAADTQYF	TGTGCCAGCAGTCGCCCCCCCGGCGGGGGGGCGGCAGATACGCAGTATTTT
NA	TRBJ1-5	TRBV6-6	15	NA	CASSRPKGSNQPQHF	TGTGCCAGCAGTCGCCCGAAGGGCAGCAATCAGCCCCAGCATTTT
NA	TRBJ2-7	TRBV29-1	12	few	CSVEVIGREQYF	TGCAGCGTTGAAGTTATAGGGCGAGAGCAGTACTTC
NA	TRBJ1-2	TRBV30	14	NA	CAWSTMSRGAGYTF	TGTGCCTGGAGTACCATGTCAAGGGGCGCTGGCTACACCTTC
NA	TRBJ2-5	TRBV5-4	11	NA	CASSQPETQYF	TGTGCCAGCAGCCAACCCGAGACCCAGTACTTC
NA	TRBJ2-5	TRBV30	11	few	CAWTRTETQYF	TGTGCCTGGACCCGGACGGAGACCCAGTACTTC
NA	TRBJ2-5	TRBV5-4	17	NA	CASSYPQPGPQGETQYF	TGTGCCAGCAGTTACCCTCAACCGGGACCCCAAGGGGAGACCCAGTACTTC
TRBD1	TRBJ2-7	TRBV4-1	16	NA	CASSQGDRGHVYEQYF	TGCGCCAGCAGCCAAGGAGACAGGGGGCATGTCTACGAGCAGTACTTC
NA	TRBJ1-2	TRBV6-6	11	NA	CASSLTGGYTF	TGTGCCAGCAGTCTCACGGGGGGCTACACCTTC
TRBD2	TRBJ2-1	TRBV29-1	19	NA	CSVVWLAGISILSYNEQFF	TGCAGCGTTGTGTGGTTAGCGGGAATTTCCATCCTCTCCTACAATGAGCAGTTCTTC
TRBD2	TRBJ2-1	TRBV9	20	NA	CASSVVGTSGIASSYNEQFF	TGTGCCAGCAGCGTAGTGGGGACTAGCGGGATCGCGAGCTCCTACAATGAGCAGTTCTTC
NA	TRBJ1-4	TRBV9	13	few	CASSVAPEEKLFF	TGTGCCAGCAGCGTAGCGCCTGAGGAAAAACTGTTTTTT
NA	TRBJ1-1	TRBV7-2	13	few	CASSFGSSSEAFF	TGTGCCAGCAGCTTCGGCAGTTCTTCTGAAGCTTTCTTT
NA	TRBJ2-5	TRBV6-5	13	NA	CASRGAARETQYF	TGTGCCAGCAGGGGGGCTGCGAGGGAGACCCAGTACTTC